This is a list of T cell receptor beta chains from one sample in a study of CD8+CD57+ T cells in acquired aplastic anemia. In TCRdb, the reads were re-called with MiXCR into one record per CDR3 protein. The repertoire holds around 170,000 distinct CDR3 sequences, with around 47% as singletons. The sequenced material came from sorted CD4+, CD8+, or CD8+CD57+ T cells (not recorded which) from PBMCs. Source of these receptors: a human donor with aplastic anemia. CDR3s include the opening cysteine and the closing phenylalanine or tryptophan. The order of the fields is V gene, J gene, clone size, D gene, CDR3 DNA, CDR3 protein. The D gene is left open where the match is weak. Expanded clones get a size class; other rows say once, few or many, or leave the size out.

>TRBV15|TRBJ1-1|-|-
TGTGCCACCAGCAGAGAGGGGACTGAAGCTTTCTTT
CATSREGTEAFF
>TRBV7-3|TRBJ1-1|once|-
TGTGCCAGCAGCAGACAGGTAAACACTGAAGCTTTCTTT
CASSRQVNTEAFF
>TRBV5-1|TRBJ2-7|-|TRBD2
TGCGCCAGCAGCTTCACTAGCGGGAGCGGGGGCGAGCAGTACTTC
CASSFTSGSGGEQYF
>TRBV11-3|TRBJ1-1|many|TRBD1
TGTGCCAGCAGCTTAGATCGCGGGACAGGGGTAAACACTGAAGCTTTCTTT
CASSLDRGTGVNTEAFF
>TRBV19|TRBJ2-3|-|-
TGTGCCAGTACCGTCAGGTTGCGGCCTAGCACAGATACGCAGTATTTT
CASTVRLRPSTDTQYF
>TRBV19|TRBJ1-1|many|TRBD1
TGTGCCAGTAGGACCTTACCAGGGGGCAGTGAAGCTTTCTTT
CASRTLPGGSEAFF
>TRBV11-2|TRBJ2-1|-|-
TGTGCCGTTCCCCATAACAGCTCCTACAGTGAGCAGTTCTTC
CAVPHNSSYSEQFF
>TRBV7-6|TRBJ2-3|-|TRBD2
TGTGCCAGCAGCTCCCGGACTAGCCTGCCTCGGGATACGCAGTATTTT
CASSSRTSLPRDTQYF
>TRBV5-1|TRBJ2-7|once|TRBD2
TGCGCCAGCAGAGGGACTAGCTACTACGAGCAGTACTTC
CASRGTSYYEQYF
>TRBV7-8|TRBJ1-3|many|-
TGTGCCAGCAGTCCGGGACGCCTGAGCTCTGGAAACACCATATATTTT
CASSPGRLSSGNTIYF
>TRBV15|TRBJ1-1|few|-
TGTGCCACCAGCAGAGTGACAGGAAATCTGAACACTGAAGCTTTCTTT
CATSRVTGNLNTEAFF
>TRBV19|TRBJ1-1|few|-
TGTGCCAGTAGCACAACGAGGGTTGGGAACACTGAAGCTCTCTTT
CASSTTRVGNTEALF
>TRBV5-1|TRBJ2-5|many|-
TGCGCCAGCACTACGGGGGCAGCGGACCAAGAGACCCAGTACTTC
CASTTGAADQETQYF
>TRBV20-1|TRBJ2-2|many|-
TGCAGTGCTAGAGATCCCAATCACACCGGGGAGCTGTTTTTT
CSARDPNHTGELFF
>TRBV4-3|TRBJ2-7|-|-
TGCGCCAGCAGCCAAGATTCGAGGGACTTCGCCTACGAGCAGTACTTC
CASSQDSRDFAYEQYF
>TRBV5-4|TRBJ1-1|-|TRBD1
TGTGCCAGCAGCTCACCTCCAGGGGGGAAGAGCACTGAAGCTTTCTTT
CASSSPPGGKSTEAFF
>TRBV19|TRBJ1-2|-|TRBD1
TGTGCCAGCCAGGGACAGAATGGCTACACCTTC
CASQGQNGYTF
>TRBV7-2|TRBJ2-3|many|TRBD2
TGTGCCAGCAGCTACGGGGGGGCTAGGGGGGATACGCAGTATTTT
CASSYGGARGDTQYF
>TRBV20-1|TRBJ2-3|once|TRBD2
TGCAGTGCTACCCGCCGACTAGCGGGAGTGGATACGCAGTATTTT
CSATRRLAGVDTQYF
>TRBV27|TRBJ1-1|few|-
TGTGCCAGCAGTTCCTTGGCCAGGGTAATGAGGTTCACTGAAGCTTTCTTT
CASSSLARVMRFTEAFF
>TRBV7-9|TRBJ2-5|-|TRBD1
TGTGCCAGCAGCGTGGACAGGGGCAGTTCGGCATTC
CASSVDRGSSAF
>TRBV5-1|TRBJ2-3|many|-
TGCGCCAGCAGCTTGGACCAGCCCACAGATACGCAGTATTTT
CASSLDQPTDTQYF
>TRBV20-1|TRBJ1-2|-|-
TGCAGTGCTAGCGTACCGCTTGGGTATGGCTACACCTTC
CSASVPLGYGYTF